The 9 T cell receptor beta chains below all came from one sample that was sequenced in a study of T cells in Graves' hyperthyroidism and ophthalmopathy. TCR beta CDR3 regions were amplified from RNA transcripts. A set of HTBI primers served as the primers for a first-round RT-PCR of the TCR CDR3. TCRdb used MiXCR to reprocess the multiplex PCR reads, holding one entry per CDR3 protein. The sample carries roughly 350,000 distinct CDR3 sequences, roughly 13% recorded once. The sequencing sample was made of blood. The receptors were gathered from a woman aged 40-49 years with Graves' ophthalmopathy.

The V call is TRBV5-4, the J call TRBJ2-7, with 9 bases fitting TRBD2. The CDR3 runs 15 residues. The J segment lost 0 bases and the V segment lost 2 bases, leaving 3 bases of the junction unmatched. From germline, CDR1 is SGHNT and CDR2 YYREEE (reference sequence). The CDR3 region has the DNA TGTGCCAGCAGCTTCGGCGGGAGGGGCTCCTACGAGCAGTACTTC. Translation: CASSFGGRGSYEQYF.

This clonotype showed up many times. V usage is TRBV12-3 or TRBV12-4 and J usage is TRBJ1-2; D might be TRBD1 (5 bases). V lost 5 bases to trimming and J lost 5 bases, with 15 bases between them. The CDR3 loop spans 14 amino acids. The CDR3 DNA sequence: TGTGCCAGCAGTACTAGACAGACCAGATATGGCTACACCTTC. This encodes CASSTRQTRYGYTF.

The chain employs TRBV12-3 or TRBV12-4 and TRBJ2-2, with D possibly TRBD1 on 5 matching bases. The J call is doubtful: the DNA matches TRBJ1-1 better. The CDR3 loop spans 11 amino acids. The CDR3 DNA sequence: TGTGCCAGCAGTGTGGGGGTAGGAGCTTTCTTT. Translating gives CASSVGVGAFF.

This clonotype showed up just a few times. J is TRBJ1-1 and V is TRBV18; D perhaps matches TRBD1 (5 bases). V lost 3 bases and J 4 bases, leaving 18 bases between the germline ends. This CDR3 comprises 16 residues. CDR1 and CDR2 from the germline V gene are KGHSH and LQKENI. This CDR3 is CASSPDRGLLFTEAFF. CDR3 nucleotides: TGTGCCAGCTCACCCGACAGAGGGCTCCTCTTCACTGAAGCTTTCTTT.

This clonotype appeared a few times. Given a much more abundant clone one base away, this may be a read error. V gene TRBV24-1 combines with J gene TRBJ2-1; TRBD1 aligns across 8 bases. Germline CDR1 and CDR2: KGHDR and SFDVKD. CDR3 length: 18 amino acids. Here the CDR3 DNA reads TGTGCCACCAGTGACACCATAACCCGGACAGGGTCGGTTAATGAGCAGCTCTTC. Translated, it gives CATSDTITRTGSVNEQLF.

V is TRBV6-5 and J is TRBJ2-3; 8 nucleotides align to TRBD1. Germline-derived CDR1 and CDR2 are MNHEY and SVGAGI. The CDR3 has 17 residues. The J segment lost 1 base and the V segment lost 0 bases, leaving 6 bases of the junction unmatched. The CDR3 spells CASSYSKGQGGTDTQYF. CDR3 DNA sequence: TGTGCCAGCAGTTACTCGAAAGGACAGGGAGGCACAGATACGCAGTATTTT.

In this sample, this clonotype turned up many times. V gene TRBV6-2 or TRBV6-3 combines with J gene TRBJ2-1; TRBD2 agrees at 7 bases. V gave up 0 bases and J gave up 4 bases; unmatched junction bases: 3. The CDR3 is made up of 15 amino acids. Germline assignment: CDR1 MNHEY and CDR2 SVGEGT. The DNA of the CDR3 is TGTGCCAGCAGTTACTCGGGCGGGGGATACAATGAGCAGTTCTTC. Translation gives CASSYSGGGYNEQFF.

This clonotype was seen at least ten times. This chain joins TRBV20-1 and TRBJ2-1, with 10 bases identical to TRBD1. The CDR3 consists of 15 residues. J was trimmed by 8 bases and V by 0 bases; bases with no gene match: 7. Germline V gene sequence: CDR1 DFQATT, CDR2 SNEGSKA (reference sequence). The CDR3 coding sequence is TGCAGTGCTAGAGATCGGGACAGGGGAACCTATGAGCAGTTCTTC. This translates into CSARDRDRGTYEQFF.

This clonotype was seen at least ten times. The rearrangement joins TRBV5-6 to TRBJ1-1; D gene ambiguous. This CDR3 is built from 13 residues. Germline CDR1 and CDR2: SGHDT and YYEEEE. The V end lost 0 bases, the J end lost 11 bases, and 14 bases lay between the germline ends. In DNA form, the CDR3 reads TGTGCCAGCAGCTTGGGACGGCCCTTTGGGGCTTTCTTT. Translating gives CASSLGRPFGAFF.